This TCR beta chain was sequenced in a study of blood T cell repertoires in COVID-19. Study-level background: Spain, Italy and the United States supplied samples that represented acute and convalescent COVID-19. T cells, B-cell-depleted T cells, or PBMCs provided the cDNA or gDNA that served as material.

Trimming left V 5 bases short and J 1 base short, with 8 bases between. Germline V gene lookup returns CDR1 MNHNY and CDR2 SVGAGI (reference sequence). This CDR3 region has 13 residues. How the authors handled the data: Reference gene primer amplification gave nucleated cell count estimates. This table comes from immunoSEQ multiplex PCR, and its TCRdb copy is limited to in-frame clones, with some not included. V and J calls and clone size come straight from that table; D and trimming were deduced from the DNA. The repertoire holds about 150,000 clones, with 78% as singletons. A single count supports this clone.

The sequence derives from a woman aged 80 or over with acute or convalescent COVID-19. The sample taken for sequencing was peripheral blood. The chain has TRBV6-6 and TRBJ1-1; D is perhaps TRBD1 (6 bases). CDR3 DNA: TGTGCCAGCAGTACGGACAGGAACACTGAAGCTTTCTTT. Residues: CASSTDRNTEAFF.